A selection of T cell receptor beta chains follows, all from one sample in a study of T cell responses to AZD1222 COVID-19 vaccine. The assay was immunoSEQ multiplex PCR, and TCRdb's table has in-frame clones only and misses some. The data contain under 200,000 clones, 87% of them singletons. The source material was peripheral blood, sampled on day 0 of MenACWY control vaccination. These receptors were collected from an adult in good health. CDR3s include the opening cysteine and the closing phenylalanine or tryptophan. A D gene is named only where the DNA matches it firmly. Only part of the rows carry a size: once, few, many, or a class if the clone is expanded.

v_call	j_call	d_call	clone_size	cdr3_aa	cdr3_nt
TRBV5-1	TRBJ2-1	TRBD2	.	CASSWTSGRSYNEQFF	TGCGCCAGCAGCTGGACTAGCGGGAGATCCTACAATGAGCAGTTCTTC
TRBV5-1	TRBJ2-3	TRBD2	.	CASSLALAGADTQYF	TGCGCCAGCAGCTTGGCTCTAGCGGGAGCAGATACGCAGTATTTT
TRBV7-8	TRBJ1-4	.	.	CASTETRAATNEKLFF	TGTGCCAGCACCGAAACACGGGCTGCAACTAATGAAAAACTGTTTTTT
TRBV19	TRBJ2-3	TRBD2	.	CASSMRTSGTDTQYF	TGTGCCAGTAGTATGAGGACTAGCGGCACAGATACGCAGTATTTT
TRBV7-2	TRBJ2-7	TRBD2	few	CASSHGTSGNPYEQYF	TGTGCCAGCAGCCACGGGACTAGCGGGAATCCCTACGAGCAGTACTTC
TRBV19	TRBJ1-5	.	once	CASSISRVDSNQPQHF	TGTGCCAGTAGTATTAGCAGGGTGGATAGCAATCAGCCCCAGCATTTT
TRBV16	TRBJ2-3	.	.	CASRNSLTDHDSFTQYF	TGTGCCAGCCGGAATTCATTGACGGACCACGACTCCTTTACGCAGTATTTT
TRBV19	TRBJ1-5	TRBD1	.	CATNDRGNQPQHF	TGTGCCACCAATGACAGGGGCAATCAGCCCCAGCATTTT
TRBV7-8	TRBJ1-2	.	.	CASSSYRDNTNYGYTF	TGTGCCAGCAGCTCATACCGGGACAACACTAACTATGGCTACACCTTC
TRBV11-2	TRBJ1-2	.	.	CASSSRDPNYGYTF	TGTGCCAGCAGTTCAAGGGACCCTAACTATGGCTACACCTTC
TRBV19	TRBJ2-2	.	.	CASKGEGPTTGELFF	TGTGCCAGTAAGGGGGAGGGGCCCACCACCGGGGAGCTGTTTTTT
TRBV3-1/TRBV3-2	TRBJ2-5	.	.	CASSQDGRWERPQETQYF	TGTGCCAGCAGCCAAGATGGGAGGTGGGAGCGGCCCCAAGAGACCCAGTACTTC
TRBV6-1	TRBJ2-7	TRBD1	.	CASSELGTASYEQYF	TGTGCCAGCAGTGAGCTCGGGACAGCTTCCTACGAGCAGTACTTC
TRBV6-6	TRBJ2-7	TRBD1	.	CASSAGTGTYEQYF	TGTGCCAGCAGTGCCGGGACAGGCACCTACGAGCAGTACTTC
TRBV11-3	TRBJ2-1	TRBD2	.	CASSISLPGGHNEQFF	TGTGCCAGCAGCATATCACTACCGGGGGGGCACAATGAGCAGTTCTTC
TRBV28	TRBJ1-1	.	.	CASSLDLLRNTEAFF	TGTGCCAGCAGTTTAGACCTTCTGAGGAACACTGAAGCTTTCTTT
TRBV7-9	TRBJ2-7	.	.	CASSLGRRSVDYEQYF	TGTGCCAGCAGCTTAGGGAGGCGGTCAGTAGACTACGAGCAGTACTTC
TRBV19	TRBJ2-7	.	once	CASSRRGAYEQYF	TGTGCCAGTAGTAGGCGTGGGGCCTACGAGCAGTACTTC
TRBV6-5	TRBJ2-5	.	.	CASSRTGETQYF	TGTGCCAGCAGCCGGACGGGAGAGACCCAGTACTTC
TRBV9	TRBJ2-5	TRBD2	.	CASSVGGAYETQYF	TGTGCCAGCAGCGTCGGGGGGGCCTATGAGACCCAGTACTTC
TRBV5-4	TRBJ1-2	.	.	CASSLGQTDYGYTF	TGTGCCAGCAGCTTGGGACAGACAGACTATGGCTACACCTTC
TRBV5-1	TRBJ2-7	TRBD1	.	CASRPMPGQGADEQYF	TGCGCCAGCAGACCTATGCCGGGACAGGGGGCAGACGAGCAGTACTTC
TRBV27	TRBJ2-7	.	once	CASRPRVAGDYEQYF	TGTGCCAGCAGGCCTAGGGTAGCAGGGGACTACGAGCAGTACTTC
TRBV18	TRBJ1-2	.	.	CASSPYQDNYGYTF	TGTGCCAGCTCACCATACCAGGACAACTATGGCTACACCTTC
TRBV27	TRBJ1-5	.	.	CASSLGANQPQHF	TGTGCCAGCAGTTTAGGGGCAAATCAGCCCCAGCATTTT
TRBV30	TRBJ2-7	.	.	CAWADISYEQYF	TGTGCCTGGGCGGACATCTCCTACGAGCAGTACTTC
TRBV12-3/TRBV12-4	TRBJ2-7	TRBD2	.	CASSLGGVGEQYF	TGTGCCAGCAGTTTGGGGGGGGTCGGCGAGCAGTACTTC
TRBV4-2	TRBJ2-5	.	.	CASSQGALPQYF	TGTGCCAGCAGCCAAGGTGCCCTCCCCCAGTACTTC
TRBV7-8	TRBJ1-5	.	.	CASSRAGFSNQPQHF	TGTGCCAGCAGCCGTGCCGGGTTTTCTAATCAGCCCCAACATTTT
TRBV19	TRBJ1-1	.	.	CATLGVNTEAFF	TGTGCCACCCTCGGGGTGAACACTGAAGCTTTCTTT
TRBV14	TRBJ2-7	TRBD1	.	CASSQEDRNSYEQYF	TGTGCCAGCAGCCAAGAGGACAGGAACTCCTACGAGCAGTACTTC
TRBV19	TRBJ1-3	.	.	CASSIPGSGNTIYF	TGTGCCAGTAGTATACCGGGGTCCGGAAACACCATATATTTT
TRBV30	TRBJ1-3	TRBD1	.	CAWGSIGTVGNTIYF	TGTGCCTGGGGGAGCATCGGGACAGTTGGAAACACCATATATTTT
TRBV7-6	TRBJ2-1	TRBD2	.	CASSQLAGDYNEQFF	TGTGCCAGCAGCCAACTAGCGGGAGATTACAATGAGCAGTTCTTC
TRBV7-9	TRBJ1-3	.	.	CASSLAGVDTIYF	TGTGCCAGCAGCTTAGCTGGCGTAGACACCATATATTTT
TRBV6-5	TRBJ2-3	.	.	CATTPPDGSYTQYF	TGTGCCACCACCCCCCCGGATGGCAGCTATACGCAGTATTTT
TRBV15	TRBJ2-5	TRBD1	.	CATSSSLRTGEETQYF	TGTGCCACCAGCAGCAGTTTAAGGACAGGGGAAGAGACCCAGTACTTC
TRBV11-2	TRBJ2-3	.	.	CASSLDPQDTQYF	TGTGCCAGCAGCTTAGATCCCCAAGATACGCAGTATTTT
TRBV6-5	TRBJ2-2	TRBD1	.	CASSYSMDRGTGELFF	TGTGCCAGCAGTTACTCGATGGACAGGGGCACCGGGGAGCTGTTTTTT
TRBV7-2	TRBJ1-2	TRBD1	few	CASQLTGGNYGYTF	TGTGCCAGCCAATTGACAGGGGGCAACTATGGCTACACCTTC
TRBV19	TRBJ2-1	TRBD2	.	CASSTLRGASSYNEQFF	TGTGCCAGTAGTACGCTGCGGGGGGCCAGCTCCTACAATGAGCAGTTCTTC
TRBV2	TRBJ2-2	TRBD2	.	CASSGASGGAPGELFF	TGTGCCAGCAGTGGGGCTAGCGGGGGGGCCCCCGGGGAGCTGTTTTTT
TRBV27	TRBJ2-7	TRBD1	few	CASSPTGTGYEQYF	TGTGCCAGCAGCCCCACCGGGACAGGCTACGAGCAGTACTTC
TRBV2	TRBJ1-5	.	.	CASKGPNQPQHF	TGTGCCAGCAAGGGGCCCAATCAGCCCCAGCATTTT
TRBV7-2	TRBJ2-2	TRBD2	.	CASSLDPTSGMNTGELFF	TGTGCCAGCAGCCTAGACCCAACTAGCGGGATGAACACCGGGGAGCTGTTTTTT
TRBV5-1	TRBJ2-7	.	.	CASSLGDKFEQYF	TGCGCCAGCAGCTTGGGCGACAAATTCGAGCAGTACTTC
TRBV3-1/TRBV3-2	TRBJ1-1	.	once	CASSQREQKYEAFF	TGTGCCAGCAGCCAAAGGGAACAGAAATATGAAGCTTTCTTT
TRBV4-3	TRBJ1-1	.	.	CASSQLGADTEAFF	TGCGCCAGCAGCCAATTGGGGGCTGACACTGAAGCTTTCTTT